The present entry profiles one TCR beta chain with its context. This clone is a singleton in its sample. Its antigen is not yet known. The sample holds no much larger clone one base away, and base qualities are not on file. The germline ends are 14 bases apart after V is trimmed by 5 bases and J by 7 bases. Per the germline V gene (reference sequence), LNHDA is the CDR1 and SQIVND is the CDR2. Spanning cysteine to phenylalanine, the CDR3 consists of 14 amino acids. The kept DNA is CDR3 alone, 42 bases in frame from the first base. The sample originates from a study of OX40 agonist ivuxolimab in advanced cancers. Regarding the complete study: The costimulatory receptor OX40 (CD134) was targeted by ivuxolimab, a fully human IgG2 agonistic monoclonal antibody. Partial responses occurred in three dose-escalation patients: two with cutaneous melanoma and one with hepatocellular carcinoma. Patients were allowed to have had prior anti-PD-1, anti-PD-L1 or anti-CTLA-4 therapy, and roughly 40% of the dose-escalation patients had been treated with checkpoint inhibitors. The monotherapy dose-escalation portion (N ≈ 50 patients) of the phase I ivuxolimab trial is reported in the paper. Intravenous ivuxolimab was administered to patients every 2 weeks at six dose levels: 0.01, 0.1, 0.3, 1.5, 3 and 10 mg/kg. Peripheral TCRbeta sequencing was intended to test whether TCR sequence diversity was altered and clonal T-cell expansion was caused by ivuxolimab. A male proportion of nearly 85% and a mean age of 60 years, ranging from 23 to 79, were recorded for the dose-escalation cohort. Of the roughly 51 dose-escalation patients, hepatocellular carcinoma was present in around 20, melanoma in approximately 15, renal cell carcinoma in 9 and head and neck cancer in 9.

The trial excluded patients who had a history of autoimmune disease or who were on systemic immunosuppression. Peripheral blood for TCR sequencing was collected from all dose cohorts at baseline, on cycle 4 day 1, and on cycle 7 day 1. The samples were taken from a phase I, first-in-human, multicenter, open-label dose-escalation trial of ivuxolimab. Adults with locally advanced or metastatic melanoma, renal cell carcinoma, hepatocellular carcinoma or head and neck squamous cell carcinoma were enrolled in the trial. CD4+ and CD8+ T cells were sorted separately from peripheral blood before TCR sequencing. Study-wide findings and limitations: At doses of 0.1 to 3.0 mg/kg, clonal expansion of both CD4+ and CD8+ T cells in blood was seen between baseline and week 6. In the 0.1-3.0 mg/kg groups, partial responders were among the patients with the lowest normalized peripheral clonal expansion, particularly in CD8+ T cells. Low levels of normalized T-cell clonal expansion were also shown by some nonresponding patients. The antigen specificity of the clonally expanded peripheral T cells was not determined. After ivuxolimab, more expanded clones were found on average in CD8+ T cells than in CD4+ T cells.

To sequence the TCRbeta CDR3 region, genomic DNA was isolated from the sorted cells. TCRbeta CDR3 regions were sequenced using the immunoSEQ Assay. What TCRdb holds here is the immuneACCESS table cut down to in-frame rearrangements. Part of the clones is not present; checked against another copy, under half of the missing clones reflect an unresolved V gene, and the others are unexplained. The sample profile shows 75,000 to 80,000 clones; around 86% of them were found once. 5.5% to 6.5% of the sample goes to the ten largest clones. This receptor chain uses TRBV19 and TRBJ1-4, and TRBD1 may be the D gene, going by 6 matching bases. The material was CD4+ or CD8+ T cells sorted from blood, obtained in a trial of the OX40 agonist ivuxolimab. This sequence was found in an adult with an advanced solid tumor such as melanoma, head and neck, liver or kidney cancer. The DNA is TGTGCCAGTAGTGCGGGACAAGGGTTTGAAAAACTGTTTTTT. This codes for CASSAGQGFEKLFF.